The following is a TCR beta chain sequence with its context. Sequencing used immunoSEQ multiplex PCR; TCRdb keeps in-frame clones, though not all of them. Of 200,000 to 250,000 clones listed, approximately 80% are singletons. The record originates from a study of blood T cell repertoires in COVID-19. V was cut by 1 base and J by 1 base, with 10 bases left in between. Looked up from germline, CDR1 is SGHTA and CDR2 is FQGNSA. The CDR3 has 15 residues. The J gene is TRBJ1-2, the V gene TRBV7-2; D call uncertain. The sequence was obtained from a human donor in a cohort sampled during active COVID-19. The sequenced material came from peripheral blood. CDR3 sequence (DNA): TGTGCCAGCAGCTTAGGACGGAGAATTAACTATGGCTACACCTTC. Translation gives CASSLGRRINYGYTF.